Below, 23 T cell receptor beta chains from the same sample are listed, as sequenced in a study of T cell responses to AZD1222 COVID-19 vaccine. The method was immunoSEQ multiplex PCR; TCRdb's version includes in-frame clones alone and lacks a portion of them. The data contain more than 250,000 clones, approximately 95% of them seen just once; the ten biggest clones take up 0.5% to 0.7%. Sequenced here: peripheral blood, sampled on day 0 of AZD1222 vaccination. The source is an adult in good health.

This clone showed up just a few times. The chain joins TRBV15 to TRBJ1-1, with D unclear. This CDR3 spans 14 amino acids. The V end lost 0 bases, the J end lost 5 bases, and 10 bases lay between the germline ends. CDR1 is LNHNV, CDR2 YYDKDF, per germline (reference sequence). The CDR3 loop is CATSRDDGGTEAFF. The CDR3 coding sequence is TGTGCCACCAGCAGAGATGATGGCGGGACTGAAGCTTTCTTT.

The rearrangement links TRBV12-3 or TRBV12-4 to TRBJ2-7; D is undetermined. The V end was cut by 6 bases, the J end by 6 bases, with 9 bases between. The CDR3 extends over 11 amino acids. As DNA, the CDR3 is TGTGCCAGCAGCCCCGGAGCCGAGCAGTACTTC. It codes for CASSPGAEQYF.

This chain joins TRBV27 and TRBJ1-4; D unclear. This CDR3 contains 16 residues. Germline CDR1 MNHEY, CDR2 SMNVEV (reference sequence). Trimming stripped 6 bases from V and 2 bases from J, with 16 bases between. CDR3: CASRRAASSTNEKLFF. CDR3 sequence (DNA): TGTGCCAGCAGGAGGGCTGCGTCATCGACTAATGAAAAACTGTTTTTT. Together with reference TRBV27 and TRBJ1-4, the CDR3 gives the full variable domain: EAQVTQNPRYLITVTGKKLTVTCSQNMNHEYMSWYRQDPGLGLRQIYYSMNVEVTDKGDVPEGYKVSRKEKRNFPLILESPSPNQTSLYFCASRRAASSTNEKLFFGSGTQLSVL.

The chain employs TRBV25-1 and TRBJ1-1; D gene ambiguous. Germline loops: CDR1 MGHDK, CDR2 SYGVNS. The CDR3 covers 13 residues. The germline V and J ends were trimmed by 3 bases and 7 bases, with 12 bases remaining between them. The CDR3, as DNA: TGTGCCAGCAGTGAGCTAGACTTCAATGAAGCTTTCTTT. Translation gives CASSELDFNEAFF.

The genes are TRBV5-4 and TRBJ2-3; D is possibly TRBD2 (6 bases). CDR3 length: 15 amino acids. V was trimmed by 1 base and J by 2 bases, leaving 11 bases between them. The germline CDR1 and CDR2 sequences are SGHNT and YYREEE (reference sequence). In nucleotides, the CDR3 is TGTGCCAGCAGCTTGACGGCGGGGTCCACAGATACGCAGTATTTT. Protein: CASSLTAGSTDTQYF.

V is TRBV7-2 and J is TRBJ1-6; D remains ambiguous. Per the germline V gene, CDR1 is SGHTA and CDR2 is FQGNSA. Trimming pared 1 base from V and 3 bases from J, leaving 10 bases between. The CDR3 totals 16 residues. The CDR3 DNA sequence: TGTGCCAGCAGCTTAGAACAGTTATACTATAATTCACCCCTCCACTTT. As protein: CASSLEQLYYNSPLHF.

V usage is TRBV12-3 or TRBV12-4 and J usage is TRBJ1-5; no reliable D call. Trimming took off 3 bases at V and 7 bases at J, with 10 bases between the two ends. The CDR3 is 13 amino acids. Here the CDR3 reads CASSFASGQPQHF. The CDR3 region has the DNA TGTGCCAGCAGTTTCGCCTCGGGCCAGCCCCAGCATTTT.

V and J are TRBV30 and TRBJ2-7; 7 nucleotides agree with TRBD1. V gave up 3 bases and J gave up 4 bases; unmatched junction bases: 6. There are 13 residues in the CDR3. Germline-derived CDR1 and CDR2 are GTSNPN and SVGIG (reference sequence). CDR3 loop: CAWRLGQRYEQYF. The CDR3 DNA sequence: TGTGCCTGGAGACTGGGACAGAGGTACGAGCAGTACTTC.

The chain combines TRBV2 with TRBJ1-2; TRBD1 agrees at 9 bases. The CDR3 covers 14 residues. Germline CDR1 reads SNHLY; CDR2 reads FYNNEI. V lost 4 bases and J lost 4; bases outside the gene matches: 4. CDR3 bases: TGTGCCAGCAGTGCAACAGGGGGCAGCTATGGCTACACCTTC. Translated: CASSATGGSYGYTF.

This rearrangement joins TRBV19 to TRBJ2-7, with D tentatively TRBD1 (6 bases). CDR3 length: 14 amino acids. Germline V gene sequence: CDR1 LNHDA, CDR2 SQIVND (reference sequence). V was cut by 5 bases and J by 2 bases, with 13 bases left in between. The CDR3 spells CASSLQGATYEQYF. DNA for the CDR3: TGTGCCAGTAGTTTACAGGGCGCTACCTACGAGCAGTACTTC.

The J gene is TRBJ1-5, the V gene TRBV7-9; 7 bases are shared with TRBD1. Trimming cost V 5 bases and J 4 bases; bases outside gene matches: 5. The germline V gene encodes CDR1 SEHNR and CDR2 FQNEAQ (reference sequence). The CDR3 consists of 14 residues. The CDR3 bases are TGTGCCAGCAGCACGGACAGGTGGAATCAGCCCCAGCATTTT. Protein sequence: CASSTDRWNQPQHF.

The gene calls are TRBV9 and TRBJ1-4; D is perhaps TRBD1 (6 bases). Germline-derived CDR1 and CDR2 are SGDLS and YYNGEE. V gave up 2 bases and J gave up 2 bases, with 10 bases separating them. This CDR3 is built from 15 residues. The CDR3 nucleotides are TGTGCCAGCAGCGTTAGGGGGGCGACTAATGAAAAACTGTTTTTT. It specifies CASSVRGATNEKLFF.

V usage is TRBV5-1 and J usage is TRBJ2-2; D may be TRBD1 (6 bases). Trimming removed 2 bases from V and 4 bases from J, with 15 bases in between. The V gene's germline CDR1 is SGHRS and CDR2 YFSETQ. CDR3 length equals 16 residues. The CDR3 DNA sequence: TGCGCCAGCAGCTTCAACCGGCAGGGGACCACCGGGGAGCTGTTTTTT. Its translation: CASSFNRQGTTGELFF.

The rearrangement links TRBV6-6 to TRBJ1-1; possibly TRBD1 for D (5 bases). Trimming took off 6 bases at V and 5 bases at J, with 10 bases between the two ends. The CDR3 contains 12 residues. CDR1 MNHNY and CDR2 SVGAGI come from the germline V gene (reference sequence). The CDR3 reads CASSTQGTEAFF. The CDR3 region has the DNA TGTGCCAGCAGCACGCAGGGTACTGAAGCTTTCTTT.

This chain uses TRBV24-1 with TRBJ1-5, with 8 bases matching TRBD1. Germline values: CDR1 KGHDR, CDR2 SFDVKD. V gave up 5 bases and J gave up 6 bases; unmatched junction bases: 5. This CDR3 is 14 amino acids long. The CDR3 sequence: CATSGTGGSQPQHF. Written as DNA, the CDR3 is TGTGCCACCAGTGGTACAGGGGGATCTCAGCCCCAGCATTTT.

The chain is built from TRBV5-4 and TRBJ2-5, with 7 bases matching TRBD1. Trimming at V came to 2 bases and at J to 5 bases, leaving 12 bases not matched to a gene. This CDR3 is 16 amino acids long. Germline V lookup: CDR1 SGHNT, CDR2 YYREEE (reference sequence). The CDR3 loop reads CASSLRRTGVSETQYF. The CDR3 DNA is TGTGCCAGCAGCTTACGCAGAACAGGGGTTTCGGAGACCCAGTACTTC. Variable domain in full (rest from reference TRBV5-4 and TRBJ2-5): ETGVTQSPTHLIKTRGQQVTLRCSSQSGHNTVSWYQQALGQGPQFIFQYYREEENGRGNFPPRFSGLQFPNYSSELNVNALELDDSALYLCASSLRRTGVSETQYFGPGTRLLVL.

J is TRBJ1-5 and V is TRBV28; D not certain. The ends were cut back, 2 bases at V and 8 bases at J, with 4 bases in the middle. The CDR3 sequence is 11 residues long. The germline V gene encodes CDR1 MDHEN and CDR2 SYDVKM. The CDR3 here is CASSLQEPQHF. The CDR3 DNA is TGTGCCAGCAGTTTACAAGAGCCCCAGCATTTT.

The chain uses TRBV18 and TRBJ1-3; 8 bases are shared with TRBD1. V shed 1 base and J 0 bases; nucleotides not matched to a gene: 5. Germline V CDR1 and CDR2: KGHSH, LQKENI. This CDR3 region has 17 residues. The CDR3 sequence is CASSPRTGLSSGNTIYF. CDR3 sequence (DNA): TGTGCCAGCTCACCACGGACAGGGTTGAGCTCTGGAAACACCATATATTTT.

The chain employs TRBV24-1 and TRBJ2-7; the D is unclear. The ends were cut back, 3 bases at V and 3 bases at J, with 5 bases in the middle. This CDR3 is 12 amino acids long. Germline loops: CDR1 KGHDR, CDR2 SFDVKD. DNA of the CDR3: TGTGCCACCAGTGATAGAGGCTACGAGCAGTACTTC. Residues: CATSDRGYEQYF.

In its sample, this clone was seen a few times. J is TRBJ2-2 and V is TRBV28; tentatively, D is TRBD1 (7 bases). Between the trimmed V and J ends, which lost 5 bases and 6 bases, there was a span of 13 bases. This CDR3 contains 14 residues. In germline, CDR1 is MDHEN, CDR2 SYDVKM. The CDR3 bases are TGTGCCAGCAGTACCCTCAGGGGGGCCGGGGAGCTGTTTTTT. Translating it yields CASSTLRGAGELFF.

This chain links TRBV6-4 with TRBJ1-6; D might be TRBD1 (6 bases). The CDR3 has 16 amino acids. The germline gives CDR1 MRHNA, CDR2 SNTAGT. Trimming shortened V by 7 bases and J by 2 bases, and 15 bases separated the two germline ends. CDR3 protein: CASTAQGRPYNSPLHF. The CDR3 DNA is TGTGCCAGCACCGCACAGGGTCGGCCCTATAATTCACCCCTCCACTTT.

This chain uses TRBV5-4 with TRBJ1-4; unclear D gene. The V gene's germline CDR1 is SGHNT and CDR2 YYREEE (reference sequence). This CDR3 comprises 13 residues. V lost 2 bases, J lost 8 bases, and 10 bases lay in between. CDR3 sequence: CASSLDSKEKLFF. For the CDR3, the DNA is TGTGCCAGCAGCTTAGATTCCAAGGAAAAACTGTTTTTT.

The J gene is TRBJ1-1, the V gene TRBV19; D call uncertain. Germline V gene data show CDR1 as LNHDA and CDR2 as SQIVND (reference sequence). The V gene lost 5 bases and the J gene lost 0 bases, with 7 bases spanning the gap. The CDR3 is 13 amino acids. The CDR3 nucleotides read TGTGCCAGTAGTTCCAAGTTGAACACTGAAGCTTTCTTT. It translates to CASSSKLNTEAFF.